This TCR beta chain originates from a study of CD4 T cells in relation to SARS-CoV-2 and coronaviruses. Study observations and caveats: Samples before the pandemic and after infection were not matched within any donor. About 65% of donors had memory CD4+ clonotypes crossrecognizing SARS-CoV-2 and common cold coronavirus spike.

The CDR3 contains 19 residues. V gave up 8 bases and J gave up 1 base, with 24 bases separating them. In germline, CDR1 is ENHRY, CDR2 SYGVKD. Only one count was recorded for this clone. Its specificity is not known. CD4 enrichment then naive enrichment separated naive from memory CD4+ cells. Uncultured naive and memory CD4+ T cells supplied DNA for deep TCR-beta sequencing. Clones were read by immunoSEQ multiplex PCR, and TCRdb kept only the in-frame ones, dropping some. Of about 60,000 clones listed, just over 90% were seen once; the top ten hold approximately 0.4%. The chain uses TRBV10-3 and TRBJ2-6; D is perhaps TRBD1 or TRBD2 (5 bases each). Sequencing was carried out using naive CD4+ T cells from PBMCs. Documented subset: naive CD4+ T cells isolated by negative enrichment. This TCR was sampled from an adult with COVID-19. CDR3 region: CAIASSPGTVSSGANVLTF. Here the CDR3 DNA reads TGTGCCATCGCTTCCTCCCCCGGGACGGTGTCTTCTGGGGCCAACGTCCTGACTTTC.